The clone carrying this TCR beta chain was found many times. Antigen specificity is unknown. The observed sequence ends 3 residues before the CDR3 terminus, with the missing tail filled in from the germline J gene. With V trimmed by 5 bases and J by 2 bases, 4 bases remained unmatched. The CDR3 length is 15 residues. CDR1 and CDR2 from the germline V gene are SGHRS and YFSETQ. This sample is drawn from a study of T cell clonality in common variable immunodeficiency. Using immunoSEQ multiplex PCR, the repertoire was profiled, and TCRdb retains in-frame clones only, with some absent. Recorded here are tens of thousands of clones, none singletons. The study, taken as a whole, reports: TCRbeta clonality was increased in CVID versus healthy controls. Fewer deletions and N-nucleotide insertions were reportedly seen in common variable immunodeficiency TCR beta sequences.

Material for sequencing was peripheral blood mononuclear cells. This TCR was recovered from a person aged 18 to 75 in good health. The J gene is TRBJ1-3, the V gene TRBV5-1; 10 nucleotides agree with TRBD1. CDR3 amino acids: CASSSGQGAGNTIYF. Incomplete CDR3 DNA: TGCGCCAGCAGTTCAGGACAGGGGGCTGGAAACACC.